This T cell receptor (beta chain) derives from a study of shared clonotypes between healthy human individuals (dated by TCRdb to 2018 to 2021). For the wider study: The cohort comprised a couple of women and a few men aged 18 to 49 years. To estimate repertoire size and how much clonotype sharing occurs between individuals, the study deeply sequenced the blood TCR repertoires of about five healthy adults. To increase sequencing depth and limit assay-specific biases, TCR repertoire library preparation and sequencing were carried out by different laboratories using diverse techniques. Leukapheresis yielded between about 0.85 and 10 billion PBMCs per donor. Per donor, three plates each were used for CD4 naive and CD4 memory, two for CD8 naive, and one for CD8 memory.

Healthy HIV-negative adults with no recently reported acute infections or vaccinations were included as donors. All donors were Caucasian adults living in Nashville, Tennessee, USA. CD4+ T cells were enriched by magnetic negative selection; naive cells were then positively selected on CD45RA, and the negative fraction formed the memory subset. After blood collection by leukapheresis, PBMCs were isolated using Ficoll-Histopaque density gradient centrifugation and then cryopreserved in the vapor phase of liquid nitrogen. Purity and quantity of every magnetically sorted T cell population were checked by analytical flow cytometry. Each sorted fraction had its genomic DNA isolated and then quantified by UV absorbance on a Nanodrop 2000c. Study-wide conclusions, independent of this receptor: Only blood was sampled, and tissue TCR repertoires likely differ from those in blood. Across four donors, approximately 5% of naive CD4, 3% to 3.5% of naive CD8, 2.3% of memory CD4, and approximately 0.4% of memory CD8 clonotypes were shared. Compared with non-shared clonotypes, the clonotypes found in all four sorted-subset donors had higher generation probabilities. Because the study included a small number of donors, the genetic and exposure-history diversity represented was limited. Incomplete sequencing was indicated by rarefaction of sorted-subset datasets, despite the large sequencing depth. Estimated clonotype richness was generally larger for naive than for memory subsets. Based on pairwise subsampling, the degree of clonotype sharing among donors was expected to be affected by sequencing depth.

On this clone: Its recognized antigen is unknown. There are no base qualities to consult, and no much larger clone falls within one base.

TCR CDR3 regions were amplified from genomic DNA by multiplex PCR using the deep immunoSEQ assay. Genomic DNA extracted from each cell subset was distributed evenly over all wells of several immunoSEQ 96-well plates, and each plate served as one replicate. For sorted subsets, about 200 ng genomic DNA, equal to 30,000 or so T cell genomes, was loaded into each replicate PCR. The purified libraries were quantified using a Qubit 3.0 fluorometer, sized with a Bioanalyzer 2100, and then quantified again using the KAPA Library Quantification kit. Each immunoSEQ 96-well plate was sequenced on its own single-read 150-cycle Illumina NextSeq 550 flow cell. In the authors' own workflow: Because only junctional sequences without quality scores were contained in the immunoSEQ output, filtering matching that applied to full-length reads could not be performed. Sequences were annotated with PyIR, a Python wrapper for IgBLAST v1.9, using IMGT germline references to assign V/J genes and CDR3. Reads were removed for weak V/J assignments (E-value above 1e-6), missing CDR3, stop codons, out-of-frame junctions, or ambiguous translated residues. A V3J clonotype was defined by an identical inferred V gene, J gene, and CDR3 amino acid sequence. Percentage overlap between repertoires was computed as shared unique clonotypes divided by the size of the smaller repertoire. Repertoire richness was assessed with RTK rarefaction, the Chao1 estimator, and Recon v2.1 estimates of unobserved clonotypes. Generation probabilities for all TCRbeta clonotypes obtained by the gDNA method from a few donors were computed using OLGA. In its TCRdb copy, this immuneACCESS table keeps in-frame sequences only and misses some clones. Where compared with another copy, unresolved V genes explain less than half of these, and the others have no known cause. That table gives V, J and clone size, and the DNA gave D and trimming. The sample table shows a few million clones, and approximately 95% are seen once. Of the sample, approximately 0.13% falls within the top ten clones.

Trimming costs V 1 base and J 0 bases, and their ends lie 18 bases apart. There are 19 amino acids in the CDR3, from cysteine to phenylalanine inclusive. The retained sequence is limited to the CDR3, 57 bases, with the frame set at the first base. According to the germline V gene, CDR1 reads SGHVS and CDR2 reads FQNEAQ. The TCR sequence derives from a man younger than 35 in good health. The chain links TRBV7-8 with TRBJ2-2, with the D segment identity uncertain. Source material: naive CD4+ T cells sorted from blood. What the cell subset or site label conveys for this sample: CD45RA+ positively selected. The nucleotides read TGTGCCAGCAGCTTAGGCAGCTGGAAGATCCTCTCGAACACCGGGGAGCTGTTTTTT. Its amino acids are CASSLGSWKILSNTGELFF.